These 9 T cell receptor beta chains originate from one sample sequenced in a study of shared clonotypes between healthy human individuals. Repertoires were generated with immunoSEQ multiplex PCR, while TCRdb's copy carries only in-frame clones and drops some. This table has some 1.5 million clones, roughly 97% appearing once. Sequenced sample: naive CD4+ T cells sorted from blood. Subset: CD45RA+ positively selected. The receptor set was obtained from a man aged 25-40 years in good health.

The chain recombines TRBV7-2 with TRBJ2-7; D is uncertain. V lost 0 bases to trimming and J lost 1 base, with 7 bases between them. CDR1 and CDR2 (germline): SGHTA, FQGNSA. CDR3 size: 14 residues. The CDR3 is CASSLATASYEQYF. As DNA, the CDR3 is TGTGCCAGCAGCTTAGCCACAGCTTCCTACGAGCAGTACTTC.

This chain uses TRBV6-5 with TRBJ2-2; TRBD2 aligns across 7 bases. The V gene end was trimmed by 6 bases and the J gene end by 3 bases; junction bases not matched to a gene: 7. The CDR3 contains 15 residues. CDR1 and CDR2 from the germline V gene are MNHEY and SVGAGI. The CDR3 spells CASSPAGVDTGELFF. CDR3 nucleotide sequence: TGTGCCAGCAGCCCGGCGGGAGTAGACACCGGGGAGCTGTTTTTT.

This clone has just one count. The rearrangement uses TRBV11-3 and TRBJ2-1; TRBD2 matches 9 bases. The trim removed 5 bases at V and 2 bases at J, leaving 7 bases unmatched. Looked up from germline, CDR1 is SGHNT and CDR2 is YENEEA. The CDR3 has 16 residues. Here the CDR3 DNA reads TGTGCCAGCAGCCCGGGACTAGCTGAGACCTACAATGAGCAGTTCTTC. Protein sequence: CASSPGLAETYNEQFF. Full variable domain (missing parts from reference TRBV11-3 and TRBJ2-1): EAGVVQSPRYKIIEKKQPVAFWCNPISGHNTLYWYLQNLGQGPELLIRYENEEAVDDSQLPKDRFSAERLKGVDSTLKIQPAELGDSAVYLCASSPGLAETYNEQFFGPGTRLTVL.

The chain recombines TRBV6-5 with TRBJ1-5; D ambiguous. Trimming removed 5 bases at V and 4 bases at J, with 9 bases between. The CDR3 runs 13 residues. CDR1 MNHEY and CDR2 SVGAGI come from the germline V gene. The CDR3 DNA reads as TGTGCCAGCAGTCTTACCCTTAATCAGCCCCAGCATTTT. This sequence encodes CASSLTLNQPQHF.

This sequence joins TRBV28 and TRBJ2-7; possibly TRBD2 for D (6 bases). Germline values: CDR1 MDHEN, CDR2 SYDVKM. Trimming shortened V by 4 bases and J by 1 base, and 17 bases separated the two germline ends. This CDR3 is 16 amino acids long. CDR3 DNA: TGTGCCAGCAGTTCCTTGAGGGGACTGAGGTCCTACGAGCAGTACTTC. This translates into CASSSLRGLRSYEQYF.

The rearrangement uses TRBV14 and TRBJ2-5; D could derive from TRBD1 or TRBD2 (5 bases each). The CDR3 covers 16 residues. Per the germline V gene, CDR1 is SGHDN and CDR2 is FVKESK. Trimming removed 4 bases from V and 3 bases from J, with 18 bases in between. Here the CDR3 DNA reads TGTGCCAGCAGCCTGCAACGCGGGCAGGGAAAAGAGACCCAGTACTTC. Translation: CASSLQRGQGKETQYF.

The chain combines TRBV5-1 with TRBJ2-1; 15 bases are a match to TRBD2. Germline V CDR1 and CDR2: SGHRS, YFSETQ. This CDR3 comprises 17 residues. Trimming at V came to 4 bases and at J to 4 bases, leaving 6 bases not matched to a gene. The CDR3 DNA is TGCGCCAGCAGCCCCGGACTAGCGGGAGGGCATTACAATGAGCAGTTCTTC. Its protein product is CASSPGLAGGHYNEQFF.

The chain has TRBV4-3 and TRBJ2-2; TRBD1 matches at 7 bases. Germline V gives CDR1 LGHNA, CDR2 YSLEER. The CDR3 runs to 16 residues. Trimming cost V 2 bases and J 5 bases; bases outside gene matches: 8. The CDR3 sequence is CASSQTWTGATGELFF. In DNA, the CDR3 is TGCGCCAGCAGCCAAACCTGGACAGGAGCTACCGGGGAGCTGTTTTTT.

This clone was found once. This chain links TRBV9 with TRBJ1-2, with 9 bases fitting TRBD1. The CDR3 extends over 14 amino acids. Germline CDR1 is SGDLS and CDR2 is YYNGEE. With 3 bases clipped from V and 9 bases from J, the junction kept 9 bases outside the gene matches. The CDR3 DNA follows: TGTGCCAGCAGCGGTGGTGGACAGGGGTATAGCTACACCTTC. Translating it yields CASSGGGQGYSYTF.